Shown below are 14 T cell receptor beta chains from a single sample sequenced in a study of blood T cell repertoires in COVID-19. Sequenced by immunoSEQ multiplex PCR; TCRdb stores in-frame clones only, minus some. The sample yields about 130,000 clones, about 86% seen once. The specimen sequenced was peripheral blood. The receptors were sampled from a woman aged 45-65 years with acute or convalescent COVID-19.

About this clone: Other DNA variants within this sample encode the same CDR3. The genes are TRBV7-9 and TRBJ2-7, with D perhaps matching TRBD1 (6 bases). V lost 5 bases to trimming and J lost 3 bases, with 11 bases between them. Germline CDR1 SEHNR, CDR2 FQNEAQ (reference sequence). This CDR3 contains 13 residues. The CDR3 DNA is TGTGCCAGCAGCCTGGGACACCTCTACGAGCAGTACTTC. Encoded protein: CASSLGHLYEQYF.

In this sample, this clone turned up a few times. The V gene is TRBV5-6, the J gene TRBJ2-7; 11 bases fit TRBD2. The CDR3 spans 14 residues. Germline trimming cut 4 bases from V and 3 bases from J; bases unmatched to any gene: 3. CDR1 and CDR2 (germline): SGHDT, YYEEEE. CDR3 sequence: CASSPGLADYEQYF. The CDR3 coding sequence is TGTGCCAGCAGCCCGGGACTAGCGGACTACGAGCAGTACTTC.

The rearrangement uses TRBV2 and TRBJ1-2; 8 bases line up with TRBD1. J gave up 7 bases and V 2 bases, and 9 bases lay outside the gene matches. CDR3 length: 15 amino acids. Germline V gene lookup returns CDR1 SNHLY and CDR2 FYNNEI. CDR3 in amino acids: CASSERVQGVVGYTF. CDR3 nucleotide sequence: TGTGCCAGCAGTGAACGTGTACAGGGGGTCGTTGGCTACACCTTC.

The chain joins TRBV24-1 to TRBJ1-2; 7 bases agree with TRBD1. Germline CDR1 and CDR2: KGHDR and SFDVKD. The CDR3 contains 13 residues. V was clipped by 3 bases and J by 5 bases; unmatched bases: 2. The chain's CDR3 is CATSDTGEYGYTF. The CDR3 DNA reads TGTGCCACCAGTGATACAGGGGAGTATGGCTACACCTTC.

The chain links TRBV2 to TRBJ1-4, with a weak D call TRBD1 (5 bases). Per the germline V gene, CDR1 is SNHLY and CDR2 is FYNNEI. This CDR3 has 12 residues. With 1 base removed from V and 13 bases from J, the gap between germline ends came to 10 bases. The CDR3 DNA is TGTGCCAGCAGTGAAGGGGGCCAGCGACTGTTTTTT. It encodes CASSEGGQRLFF.

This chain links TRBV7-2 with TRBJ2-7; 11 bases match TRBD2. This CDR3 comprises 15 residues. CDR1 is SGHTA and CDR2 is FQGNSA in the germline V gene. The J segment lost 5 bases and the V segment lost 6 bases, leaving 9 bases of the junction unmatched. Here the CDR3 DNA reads TGTGCCAGCAGTTTGATAGCGGGGGGGCCTAACGAGCAGTACTTC. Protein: CASSLIAGGPNEQYF.

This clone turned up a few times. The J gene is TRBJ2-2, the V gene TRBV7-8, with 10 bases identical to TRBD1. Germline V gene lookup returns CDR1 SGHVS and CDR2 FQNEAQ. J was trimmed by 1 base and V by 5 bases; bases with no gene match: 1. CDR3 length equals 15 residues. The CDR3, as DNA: TGTGCCAGCAGCCGGGACAGGGGGAACACCGGGGAGCTGTTTTTT. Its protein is CASSRDRGNTGELFF. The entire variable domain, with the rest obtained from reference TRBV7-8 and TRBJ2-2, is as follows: GAGVSQSPRYKVAKRGQDVALRCDPISGHVSLFWYQQALGQGPEFLTYFQNEAQLDKSGLPSDRFFAERPEGSVSTLKIQRTQQEDSAVYLCASSRDRGNTGELFFGEGSRLTVL.

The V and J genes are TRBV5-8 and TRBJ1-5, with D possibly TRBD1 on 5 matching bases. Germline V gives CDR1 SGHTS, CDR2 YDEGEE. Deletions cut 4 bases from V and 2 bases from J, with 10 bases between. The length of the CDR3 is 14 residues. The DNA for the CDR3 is TGTGCCAGCAGCGGGGGGAGGCGCAATCAGCCCCAGCATTTT. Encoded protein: CASSGGRRNQPQHF.

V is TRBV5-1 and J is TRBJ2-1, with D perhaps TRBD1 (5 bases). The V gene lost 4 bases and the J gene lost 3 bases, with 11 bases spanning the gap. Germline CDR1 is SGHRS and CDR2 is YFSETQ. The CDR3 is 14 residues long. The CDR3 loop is CASSPETVYNEQFF. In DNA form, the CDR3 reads TGCGCCAGCAGCCCGGAGACAGTCTACAATGAGCAGTTCTTC.

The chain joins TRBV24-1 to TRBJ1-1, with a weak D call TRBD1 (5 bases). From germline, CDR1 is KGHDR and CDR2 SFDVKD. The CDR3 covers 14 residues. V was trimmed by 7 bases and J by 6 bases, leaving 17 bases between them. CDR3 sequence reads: CATSGPAEGAEAFF. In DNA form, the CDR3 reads TGTGCCACCAGCGGGCCCGCAGAAGGGGCTGAAGCTTTCTTT.

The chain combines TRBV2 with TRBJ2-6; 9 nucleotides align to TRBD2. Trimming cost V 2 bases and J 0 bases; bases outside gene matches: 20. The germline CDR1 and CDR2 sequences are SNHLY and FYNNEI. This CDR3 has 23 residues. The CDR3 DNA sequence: TGTGCCAGCAGTGAATCCTTAGGGGGGCTAGCGGGGACCTCCTTCTCTGGGGCCAACGTCCTGACTTTC. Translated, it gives CASSESLGGLAGTSFSGANVLTF.

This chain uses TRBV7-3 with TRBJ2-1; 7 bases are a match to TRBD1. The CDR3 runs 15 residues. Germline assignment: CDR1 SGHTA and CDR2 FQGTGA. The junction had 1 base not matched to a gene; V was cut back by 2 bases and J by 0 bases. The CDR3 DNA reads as TGTGCCAGCAGCTTACCAGGGGGCTCCTACAATGAGCAGTTCTTC. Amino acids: CASSLPGGSYNEQFF.

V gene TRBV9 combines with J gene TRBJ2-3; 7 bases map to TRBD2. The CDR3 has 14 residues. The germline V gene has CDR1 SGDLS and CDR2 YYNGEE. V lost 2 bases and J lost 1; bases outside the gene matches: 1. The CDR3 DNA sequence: TGTGCCAGCAGCGTGAGCGGGGGCACAGATACGCAGTATTTT. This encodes CASSVSGGTDTQYF.

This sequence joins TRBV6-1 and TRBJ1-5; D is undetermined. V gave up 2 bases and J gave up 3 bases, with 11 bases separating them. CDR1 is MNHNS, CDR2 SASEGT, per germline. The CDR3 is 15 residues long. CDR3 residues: CASSEMLTTNQPQHF. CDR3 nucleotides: TGTGCCAGCAGTGAAATGCTGACAACCAATCAGCCCCAGCATTTT.